This T cell receptor beta chain was documented in a study of T-cell reconstitution after alpha-beta-depleted transplantation in children. Using unique molecular identifiers, the investigators prepared the TCRbeta library. TCRdb re-called the PCR reads with MiXCR, one entry per CDR3 protein. The sample lists over 550,000 distinct CDR3 sequences, roughly a tenth occurring once. The CDR3 has 14 residues. The V and J ends lost 8 bases and 5 bases respectively, with 18 bases between them. CDR1 DFQATT and CDR2 SNEGSKA come from the germline V gene (reference sequence). The specimen comprised PBMCs from the stem cell graft donor, sampled from the stem cell graft. The clonotype originates from a human donor who donated a stem cell graft to a child with acute myeloid leukemia. The chain combines TRBV20-1 with TRBJ2-2; D is undetermined. Written as DNA, the CDR3 is TGCAGTACTTCGACAAACCCACCGACCGGGGAGCTGTTTTTT. It encodes CSTSTNPPTGELFF.